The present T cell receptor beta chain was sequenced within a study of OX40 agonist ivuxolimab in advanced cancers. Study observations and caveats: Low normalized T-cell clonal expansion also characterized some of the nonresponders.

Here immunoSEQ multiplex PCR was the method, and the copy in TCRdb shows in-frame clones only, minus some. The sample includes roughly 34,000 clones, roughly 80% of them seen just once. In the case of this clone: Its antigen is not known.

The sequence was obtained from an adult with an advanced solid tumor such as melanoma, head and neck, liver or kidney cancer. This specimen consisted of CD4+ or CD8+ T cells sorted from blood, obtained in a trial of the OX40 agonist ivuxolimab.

The CDR3: CASSSGQLSGNTIYF. The CDR3 DNA sequence: TGTGCCAGCAGTTCGGGACAGCTCTCTGGAAACACCATATATTTT. V usage is TRBV6-6 and J usage is TRBJ1-3; 7 bases are shared with TRBD1. CDR1 is MNHNY and CDR2 is SVGAGI in the germline V gene (reference sequence). This CDR3 contains 15 residues. Trimming removed 4 bases from V and 0 bases from J; junction bases left unmatched: 3.